Listed below are T cell receptor beta chains from one sample, sequenced in a study of blood T cell repertoires in COVID-19. Profiling relied on immunoSEQ multiplex PCR, and the TCRdb table lists in-frame clones only, not all of them. The top ten clones hold 11% to 15% of a sample with about 160,000 clones, approximately 84% of them seen once. The sample comprised peripheral blood. The receptor set was obtained from a young man with active or convalescent COVID-19. Both conserved end residues are part of each CDR3. D genes are given only for firm matches. Part of the rows lack a size; the others show once, few, many or a class for expanded clones.

CDR3 DNA: TGTGCCTGGAGTGTACTAGGCGGTGGTCCCCAGCATTTT; CDR3 protein: CAWSVLGGGPQHF; clone size: NA; J gene: TRBJ1-5; D gene: NA; V gene: TRBV30
CDR3 DNA: TGCGCCAGCAGCCAAGCCGGGACAGGTGTCAACTATGGCTACACCTTC; CDR3 protein: CASSQAGTGVNYGYTF; clone size: NA; J gene: TRBJ1-2; D gene: TRBD1; V gene: TRBV4-1
CDR3 DNA: TGTGCCAGCAGCTCCGACCACCTGCGGGTGGGTGAGCAGTTCTTC; CDR3 protein: CASSSDHLRVGEQFF; clone size: NA; J gene: TRBJ2-1; D gene: NA; V gene: TRBV7-3
CDR3 DNA: TGTGCCAGCAGTACCTTGGAGGGTGACACCATATATTTT; CDR3 protein: CASSTLEGDTIYF; clone size: NA; J gene: TRBJ1-3; D gene: NA; V gene: TRBV6-5
CDR3 DNA: TGTGCCAGCAGTGCATCGGACTATCTAGCAGATACGCAGTATTTT; CDR3 protein: CASSASDYLADTQYF; clone size: NA; J gene: TRBJ2-3; D gene: NA; V gene: TRBV2
CDR3 DNA: TGTGCCAGCAGTTCAATAGAACTAGCGGTCTACGAGCAGTACTTC; CDR3 protein: CASSSIELAVYEQYF; clone size: NA; J gene: TRBJ2-7; D gene: TRBD2; V gene: TRBV28
CDR3 DNA: TGTGCCAGTAGTGCAGCCACAGGGATTGAAAAACTGTTTTTT; CDR3 protein: CASSAATGIEKLFF; clone size: NA; J gene: TRBJ1-4; D gene: NA; V gene: TRBV19
CDR3 DNA: TGTGCCAGCAGCCAAGGGCGGGTCGAGCAGTTCTTC; CDR3 protein: CASSQGRVEQFF; clone size: NA; J gene: TRBJ2-1; D gene: NA; V gene: TRBV3-1/TRBV3-2
CDR3 DNA: TGTGCCAGCACCTCGGGAGGGTCAGATACGCAGTATTTT; CDR3 protein: CASTSGGSDTQYF; clone size: NA; J gene: TRBJ2-3; D gene: TRBD2; V gene: TRBV6-5
CDR3 DNA: TGTGCCAGCAGCTTGGACAGGGGCTTCTCTGGAAACACCATATATTTT; CDR3 protein: CASSLDRGFSGNTIYF; clone size: once; J gene: TRBJ1-3; D gene: TRBD1; V gene: TRBV7-6
CDR3 DNA: TGTGCCAGCAGTTTATGGTCGGGGATGAACACTGAAGCTTTCTTT; CDR3 protein: CASSLWSGMNTEAFF; clone size: NA; J gene: TRBJ1-1; D gene: NA; V gene: TRBV28
CDR3 DNA: TGTGCCAGCAGTTTTAGGGGACTAGGGACTGAAGCTTTCTTT; CDR3 protein: CASSFRGLGTEAFF; clone size: NA; J gene: TRBJ1-1; D gene: NA; V gene: TRBV27
CDR3 DNA: TGTGCCAGCAGCTTGCAAGGACAGGGACCCTATGGCTACACCTTC; CDR3 protein: CASSLQGQGPYGYTF; clone size: NA; J gene: TRBJ1-2; D gene: TRBD1; V gene: TRBV5-4
CDR3 DNA: TGTGCCAGTAGTATGAGGGTTAATCAGCCCCAGCATTTT; CDR3 protein: CASSMRVNQPQHF; clone size: NA; J gene: TRBJ1-5; D gene: NA; V gene: TRBV19
CDR3 DNA: TGTGCCAGCAGTTACCGGGTCGATTCGAATCGGTACACCTTC; CDR3 protein: CASSYRVDSNRYTF; clone size: NA; J gene: TRBJ1-2; D gene: NA; V gene: TRBV6-5
CDR3 DNA: TGCGCCAGCAGTTCGACTCAGCGGGCCATTACCTACGAGCAGTACTTC; CDR3 protein: CASSSTQRAITYEQYF; clone size: NA; J gene: TRBJ2-7; D gene: NA; V gene: TRBV5-1
CDR3 DNA: TGTGCCAGCAGTGAATTCCTCGACAACTCTGGAAACACCATATATTTT; CDR3 protein: CASSEFLDNSGNTIYF; clone size: many; J gene: TRBJ1-3; D gene: NA; V gene: TRBV6-1
CDR3 DNA: TGTGCCAGCAGCTTAACTCTCGGGGTAACCCTCAATGAGCAGTTCTTC; CDR3 protein: CASSLTLGVTLNEQFF; clone size: NA; J gene: TRBJ2-1; D gene: NA; V gene: TRBV7-3
CDR3 DNA: TGTGCCAGCAGAATGACAGCCTACAATGAGCAGTTCTTC; CDR3 protein: CASRMTAYNEQFF; clone size: NA; J gene: TRBJ2-1; D gene: NA; V gene: TRBV2
CDR3 DNA: TGTGCCAGCAGCCCTACAGGGTCCTTCACAGATACGCAGTATTTT; CDR3 protein: CASSPTGSFTDTQYF; clone size: few; J gene: TRBJ2-3; D gene: NA; V gene: TRBV2
CDR3 DNA: TGTGCCTGGAGTGTACCCGGGGGGACCTATAGCAATCAGCCCCAGCATTTT; CDR3 protein: CAWSVPGGTYSNQPQHF; clone size: NA; J gene: TRBJ1-5; D gene: NA; V gene: TRBV30
CDR3 DNA: TGCGCCAGCAGCCAAGGACAAATCTATAATTCACCCCTCCACTTT; CDR3 protein: CASSQGQIYNSPLHF; clone size: once; J gene: TRBJ1-6; D gene: NA; V gene: TRBV4-3
CDR3 DNA: TGTGCCAGCATTCCGCTCGGGGGGCCCAGCACAGATACGCAGTATTTT; CDR3 protein: CASIPLGGPSTDTQYF; clone size: NA; J gene: TRBJ2-3; D gene: NA; V gene: TRBV7-2